Listed below are T cell receptor beta chains from one sample, sequenced in a study of shared clonotypes between healthy human individuals. Sequenced by immunoSEQ multiplex PCR; TCRdb stores in-frame clones only, minus some. The profile shows around 700,000 clones, more than 70% of them singletons. Sequencing input: memory CD4+ T cells sorted from blood. The receptors were gathered from a woman aged 25 to 45 in good health. Both conserved end residues are part of each CDR3. The D gene is left open where the match is weak. Clone size is not always given. Where it is, it says once, few, many or a class for expanded clones.

CDR3aa: CASSSSGADTDTQYF
CDR3nt: TGTGCCAGCAGCTCAAGCGGGGCCGACACAGATACGCAGTATTTT
abundance: -
j_gene: TRBJ2-3
d_gene: TRBD2
v_gene: TRBV6-6

CDR3aa: CASSKESSGCSYNEQFF
CDR3nt: TGTGCCAGCAGCAAAGAATCTAGCGGCTGCTCCTACAATGAGCAGTTCTTC
abundance: -
j_gene: TRBJ2-1
d_gene: -
v_gene: TRBV21-1

CDR3aa: CATSRGTSDEQYF
CDR3nt: TGTGCCACCAGCAGGGGGACTTCGGACGAGCAGTACTTC
abundance: -
j_gene: TRBJ2-7
d_gene: -
v_gene: TRBV15

CDR3aa: CASSLRQFTDTQYF
CDR3nt: TGTGCCAGCAGTTTAAGGCAGTTCACAGATACGCAGTATTTT
abundance: -
j_gene: TRBJ2-3
d_gene: -
v_gene: TRBV27

CDR3aa: CASSVVSSVMNTEAFF
CDR3nt: TGTGCCAGCAGCGTAGTGTCCTCCGTGATGAACACTGAAGCTTTCTTT
abundance: -
j_gene: TRBJ1-1
d_gene: -
v_gene: TRBV9

CDR3aa: CASSQDSYRYEQYF
CDR3nt: TGCGCCAGCAGCCAAGACTCCTACCGTTACGAGCAGTACTTC
abundance: -
j_gene: TRBJ2-7
d_gene: -
v_gene: TRBV4-1

CDR3aa: CAWSGTSGRNNEQFF
CDR3nt: TGTGCCTGGAGTGGGACTAGCGGGAGAAACAATGAGCAGTTCTTC
abundance: -
j_gene: TRBJ2-1
d_gene: TRBD2
v_gene: TRBV30

CDR3aa: CASNYGSGRTNEQFF
CDR3nt: TGTGCCAGCAATTACGGTAGCGGGAGAACGAATGAGCAGTTCTTC
abundance: -
j_gene: TRBJ2-1
d_gene: TRBD2
v_gene: TRBV19

CDR3aa: CSVQGRSGYEQYF
CDR3nt: TGCAGCGTTCAGGGGAGATCGGGCTACGAGCAGTACTTC
abundance: -
j_gene: TRBJ2-7
d_gene: -
v_gene: TRBV29-1

CDR3aa: CASSEELGQQYF
CDR3nt: TGTGCCAGCAGTGAGGAGTTGGGTCAGCAGTACTTC
abundance: many
j_gene: TRBJ2-7
d_gene: -
v_gene: TRBV2

CDR3aa: CASSEGGTLREQYF
CDR3nt: TGTGCCAGCAGTGAGGGGGGCACCCTGAGGGAGCAGTACTTC
abundance: few
j_gene: TRBJ2-7
d_gene: -
v_gene: TRBV25-1

CDR3aa: CASSFTSRDGYTF
CDR3nt: TGTGCCAGCAGCTTTACCTCGAGGGATGGCTACACCTTC
abundance: few
j_gene: TRBJ1-2
d_gene: -
v_gene: TRBV7-9